The clone carrying this TCR beta chain came up a few times. This sample stems from a study of T cells after yellow fever vaccination. Germline V gives CDR1 ENHRY, CDR2 SYGVKD. CDR3 length equals 13 residues. V lost 9 bases to trimming and J lost 2 bases; unmatched junction nucleotides: 4. TCRdb re-called the 5' RACE reads with MiXCR, one entry per CDR3 protein. The data show some 250,000 distinct CDR3 sequences, 6.9% seen once. The origin of this receptor is a man aged 30-40 years who received the YFV17D yellow fever vaccine. V usage is TRBV10-3 and J usage is TRBJ2-5, with 9 bases identical to TRBD2. The material sequenced was CD4+ T cells sorted from PBMCs, taken 15 days after the yellow fever booster vaccination. The CDR3 bases are TGTGCCATAAGGACTAGCGCGCAAGAGACCCAGTACTTC. This codes for CAIRTSAQETQYF.